One and the same sample provided the 3 T cell receptor beta chains below, sequenced in a study of tissue T cells after allogeneic stem cell transplantation. Clones were sequenced by immunoSEQ multiplex PCR, and TCRdb holds only the in-frame ones, with some missing. The table includes approximately 5,000 clones, less than 50% detected once. The time point here: mouse harvest day 14 after allogeneic transplant. The graft held 10^6 splenic CD5+ T cells and 10^7 T-cell-depleted bone marrow cells. Sequences were obtained from gut tissue. The receptors were sampled from a female BALB/c mouse given C57BL/6 T cells with graft-versus-host disease after an allogeneic hematopoietic cell transplant.

In this sample, this clone turned up a few times. Gene names denote mouse genes. The sequence runs out 1 residue before the end of the CDR3; the remainder is reconstructed from the germline J gene. V usage is TRBV23 and J usage is TRBJ1-2; the table's TRBD1 call for D was not verified on the DNA. The germline V gene has CDR1 KGHTA and CDR2 FQNQQP. The CDR3 covers 13 residues. The sequenced part of the CDR3 DNA is TGCTCCAGCAGTCGTCAGAAAAACTCCGACTACACC. It specifies CSSSRQKNSDYT. The full CDR3 protein reads CSSSRQKNSDYTF.

To note about this clone: Germline and genes: mouse. The read ends 1 residue before the CDR3 terminus; that terminus is restored from the germline J gene. The chain has TRBV24 and TRBJ1-4, with TRBD1 matching 8 bases. The germline V gene encodes CDR1 KGHTA and CDR2 FRNEEI. Germline trimming cut 4 bases from V and 6 bases from J; bases unmatched to any gene: 7. This CDR3 spans 15 amino acids. This CDR3 reads CASSPRTGRDERLFF. Partial CDR3 DNA: TGTGCCAGCAGTCCCCGGACAGGGAGGGACGAAAGATTATTT.

Points on this clone: The germline and genes are mouse ones. The sequence runs out 1 residue before the end of the CDR3; the remainder is reconstructed from the germline J gene. The rearrangement uses TRBV13-3 and TRBJ1-1, with D perhaps matching TRBD1 (6 bases). Trimming left V 2 bases short and J 3 bases short, with 11 bases between. CDR1 and CDR2 from the germline V gene are NNHDY and SYVADS. This CDR3 spans 14 amino acids. CDR3 sequence reads: CASSEGGADTEVFF. The DNA read from the CDR3 is TGTGCCAGCAGTGAGGGGGGCGCGGACACAGAAGTCTTC.